This T cell receptor (beta chain) comes out of a study of PD-1 blockade in classical Hodgkin lymphoma. Across the whole study: With a 2-week interval, patients received intravenous nivolumab at 3 mg/kg.

All the patients suffered relapse after autologous stem cell transplantation, and brentuximab vedotin exposure differed. Complete response, partial response or progressive disease was recorded as best response. The CDR3 is made up of 15 amino acids. CDR1 is SGHTA, CDR2 FQGNSA, per germline. Losses at the gene ends were 5 bases for V and 5 bases for J; bases not matched to a gene: 6. Measured with immunoSEQ multiplex PCR; TCRdb has only the in-frame clones, and not every one. The sample yields about 58,000 clones, 85% to 95% seen once. V gene TRBV7-2 combines with J gene TRBJ2-2; TRBD1 aligns across 9 bases. This TCR derives from a human donor with classical Hodgkin lymphoma. The source was peripheral blood mononuclear cells (PBMCs), collected before the second cycle of nivolumab. CDR3 residues: CASSLGTGRTGELFF. Here the CDR3 DNA reads TGTGCCAGCAGCCTCGGGACAGGGCGGACCGGGGAGCTGTTTTTT. The variable domain in full, with the rest retrieved from reference TRBV7-2 and TRBJ2-2, is GAGVSQSPSNKVTEKGKDVELRCDPISGHTALYWYRQSLGQGLEFLIYFQGNSAPDKSGLPSDRFSAERTGGSVSTLTIQRTQQEDSAVYLCASSLGTGRTGELFFGEGSRLTVL.